This T cell receptor (beta chain) was captured in a study of T cells in localized non-small cell lung cancer. Study observations and caveats: Sequencing was restricted to one tumor region; therefore, heterogeneity remains possible. Uninvolved adjacent lung showed peak T cell clonality, exceeding tumor.

V was clipped by 6 bases and J by 2 bases, with 12 bases between them. The CDR3 runs to 14 residues. CDR1 SNHLY and CDR2 FYNNEI come from the germline V gene. The table came from immunoSEQ multiplex PCR; TCRdb's copy has only in-frame clones and leaves some out. The sample has 25,000 to 30,000 clones; about four fifths are singletons. Of note for this clone: The antigen remains unidentified.

The chain carries TRBV2 and TRBJ2-3, with a possible D match to TRBD2 (6 bases). Sequenced here: peripheral blood mononuclear cells, sampled before any cancer treatment. This receptor was taken from a man aged 40-75 years with stage III lung adenocarcinoma. CDR3: CASRGGLPTDTQYF. CDR3 nucleotide sequence: TGTGCCAGCAGGGGGGGACTTCCCACAGATACGCAGTATTTT.